This TCR beta chain is drawn from a study of OX40 agonist ivuxolimab in advanced cancers. The overall study: Aged about 20 to 80 with a mean of approximately 60 years, they were around 85% male. Patients with prior anti-PD-1, anti-PD-L1 or anti-CTLA-4 therapy were eligible; about 40% had some.

TCRdb keeps only in-frame clones here, not all; method: immunoSEQ multiplex PCR. The sample lists about 18,000 clones; about 80% were seen once. V was pared by 5 bases and J by 0 bases, with 13 bases between. Looked up from germline, CDR1 is PRHDT and CDR2 is FYEKMQ (reference sequence). CDR3 length: 15 amino acids. This TCR was sampled from an adult with an advanced solid tumor such as melanoma, head and neck, liver or kidney cancer. The chain couples TRBV13 to TRBJ1-1, with D maybe TRBD1 (5 bases). This specimen consisted of CD4+ or CD8+ T cells sorted from blood, obtained in a trial of the OX40 agonist ivuxolimab. The CDR3 spells CASSGGTDVNTEAFF. CDR3 sequence (DNA): TGTGCCAGCAGCGGGGGGACGGACGTGAACACTGAAGCTTTCTTT.